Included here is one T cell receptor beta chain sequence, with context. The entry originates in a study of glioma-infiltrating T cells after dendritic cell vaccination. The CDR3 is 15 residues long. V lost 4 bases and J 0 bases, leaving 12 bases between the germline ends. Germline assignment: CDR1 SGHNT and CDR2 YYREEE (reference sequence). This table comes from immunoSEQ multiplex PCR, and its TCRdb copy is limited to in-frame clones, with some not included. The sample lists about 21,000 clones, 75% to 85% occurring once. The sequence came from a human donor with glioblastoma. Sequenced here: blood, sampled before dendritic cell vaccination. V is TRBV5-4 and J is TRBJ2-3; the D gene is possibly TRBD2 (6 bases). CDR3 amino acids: CASSPTGLSTDTQYF. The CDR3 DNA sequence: TGTGCCAGCAGCCCTACGGGACTTAGCACAGATACGCAGTATTTT.